Following are 24 T cell receptor beta chains from one sample sequenced in a study of cytomegalovirus exposure and HLA in healthy donors. The PCR had 60 Vbeta and 13 Jbeta primers. Data came from immunoSEQ multiplex PCR; TCRdb stores just in-frame clones and leaves some out. The profile shows approximately 100,000 clones, under 85% of them singletons. Material: PBMCs. The origin of the receptors is a man in his forties in good health and CMV-seropositive.

This clone has a handful of counts. The chain links TRBV29-1 to TRBJ2-3, with 8 bases fitting TRBD1. V shed 6 bases and J 1 base; nucleotides not matched to a gene: 3. The CDR3 extends over 13 amino acids. Germline V gives CDR1 SQVTM, CDR2 ANQGSEA. The chain's CDR3 is CSVEDRGTDTQYF. CDR3 in DNA: TGCAGCGTCGAGGACAGGGGCACAGATACGCAGTATTTT.

The rearrangement uses TRBV9 and TRBJ2-3, with 7 bases that match TRBD1. After removal of 3 bases from V and 1 base from J, the junction contained 5 bases not matched to a gene. Germline assignment: CDR1 SGDLS and CDR2 YYNGEE. The CDR3 is 15 amino acids. The CDR3 DNA sequence: TGTGCCAGCAGCGCGTGGGACAGACGCACAGATACGCAGTATTTT. The encoded protein is CASSAWDRRTDTQYF.

The chain employs TRBV4-3 and TRBJ1-3; D is unclear. The CDR3 has 15 amino acids. Germline CDR1 reads LGHNA; CDR2 reads YSLEER. Deletions cut 0 bases from V and 3 bases from J, with 9 bases between. The CDR3 is CASSQDPSGGNTIYF. The CDR3 region has the DNA TGCGCCAGCAGCCAAGATCCCTCGGGTGGAAACACCATATATTTT.

The chain carries TRBV5-1 and TRBJ1-4; no clear D gene. Between the trimmed V and J ends, which lost 0 bases and 7 bases, there was a span of 7 bases. In germline, CDR1 is SGHRS, CDR2 YFSETQ. The CDR3 has 13 amino acids. This CDR3 is CASSLGSGEKLFF. CDR3 DNA sequence: TGCGCCAGCAGCTTGGGGTCAGGTGAAAAACTGTTTTTT.

This clone was found a few times. The rearrangement uses TRBV4-2 and TRBJ1-1; unclear D gene. Germline V gene lookup returns CDR1 LGHNA and CDR2 YNFKEQ. The CDR3 covers 15 residues. V lost 0 bases to trimming and J lost 7 bases, with 15 bases between them. The CDR3 here is CASSQDLGSPDEAFF. The DNA of the CDR3 is TGTGCCAGCAGCCAAGATCTGGGCAGCCCCGATGAAGCTTTCTTT.

The chain links TRBV7-3 to TRBJ1-1; possibly TRBD1 for D (5 bases). CDR1 is SGHTA and CDR2 is FQGTGA in the germline V gene. V was shortened by 1 base and J by 6 bases, with 9 bases between the two germline ends. CDR3 length: 13 residues. The CDR3 region has the DNA TGTGCCAGCAGCTTAATATCAGGGTCTGAAGCTTTCTTT. Translation: CASSLISGSEAFF.

About this clone: The junction departs from the called germline gene at one end, perhaps through a read error. The CDR3 region is CASSEDPTGGADTQYF. The CDR3 nucleotides are TGTGCTAGCAGCGAGGACCCTACAGGGGGCGCAGATACGCAGTATTTT. The rearrangement links TRBV7-7 to TRBJ2-3, with 9 bases aligning to TRBD1. The length of the CDR3 is 16 residues. Germline CDR1 is SSHAT and CDR2 is FNYEAQ (reference sequence).

The chain joins TRBV18 to TRBJ1-3; D is unresolved. Germline V CDR1 and CDR2: KGHSH, LQKENI. This CDR3 comprises 16 residues. Trimming stripped 3 bases from V and 0 bases from J, with 12 bases between. The CDR3 loop reads CASSPSRVNSGNTIYF. The CDR3 coding sequence is TGTGCCAGCTCACCTTCGCGGGTAAACTCTGGAAACACCATATATTTT.

The chain couples TRBV25-1 to TRBJ1-6, with 12 bases lining up with TRBD1. Losses at the gene ends were 11 bases for V and 10 bases for J; bases not matched to a gene: 12. Germline V gene sequence: CDR1 MGHDK, CDR2 SYGVNS. The length of the CDR3 is 15 residues. The CDR3 sequence: CASRGDRGRGSPLHF. Here the CDR3 DNA reads TGTGCCTCCCGGGGGGACAGGGGGCGGGGATCACCCCTCCACTTT.

The rearrangement links TRBV18 to TRBJ1-1; TRBD1 matches at 7 bases. This CDR3 contains 14 residues. Germline loops: CDR1 KGHSH, CDR2 LQKENI. The trim removed 3 bases at V and 6 bases at J, leaving 7 bases unmatched. Here the CDR3 reads CASSPSTGSAEAFF. DNA of the CDR3: TGTGCCAGCTCACCGTCGACAGGGAGTGCTGAAGCTTTCTTT. Full variable domain (outside the CDR3, taken from reference TRBV18 and TRBJ1-1): NAGVMQNPRHLVRRRGQEARLRCSPMKGHSHVYWYRQLPEEGLKFMVYLQKENIIDESGMPKERFSAEFPKEGPSILRIQQVVRGDSAAYFCASSPSTGSAEAFFGQGTRLTVV.

This clone was seen more than once but under ten times. The genes are TRBV7-8 and TRBJ1-1; a weak D match, TRBD1 (5 bases). CDR3 length: 15 amino acids. With 0 bases removed from V and 1 base from J, the gap between germline ends came to 9 bases. Germline V gene lookup returns CDR1 SGHVS and CDR2 FQNEAQ. CDR3: CASSLAGQANTEAFF. The CDR3 DNA reads TGTGCCAGCAGCTTAGCGGGGCAGGCGAACACTGAAGCTTTCTTT.

This clone was observed a few times. This chain connects TRBV19 to TRBJ2-3; possible D gene TRBD1, 5 bases. This CDR3 is 16 amino acids long. V was trimmed by 0 bases and J by 4 bases, leaving 14 bases between them. Germline V CDR1 and CDR2: LNHDA, SQIVND (reference sequence). CDR3 in amino acids: CASSIDGARRSDTQYF. In DNA, the CDR3 is TGTGCCAGTAGTATAGATGGGGCTAGACGATCAGATACGCAGTATTTT.

This rearrangement joins TRBV2 to TRBJ2-6; 12 bases map to TRBD2. V was clipped by 7 bases and J by 0 bases; unmatched bases: 4. CDR1 is SNHLY, CDR2 FYNNEI, per germline. The CDR3 contains 17 residues. The CDR3 loop is CASILAGGSSGANVLTF. CDR3 nucleotide sequence: TGTGCCAGCATCCTAGCGGGGGGGAGCTCTGGGGCCAACGTCCTGACTTTC.

The chain employs TRBV28 and TRBJ2-3, with D tentatively TRBD2 (6 bases). From germline, CDR1 is MDHEN and CDR2 SYDVKM. The V end lost 1 base, the J end lost 1 base, and 12 bases lay between the germline ends. CDR3 length: 16 residues. The CDR3 is CASSLLSGGGTDTQYF. The CDR3 DNA follows: TGTGCCAGCAGTTTATTATCTGGCGGGGGCACAGATACGCAGTATTTT. Based on the CDR3 plus reference TRBV28 and TRBJ2-3, the full variable domain is DVKVTQSSRYLVKRTGEKVFLECVQDMDHENMFWYRQDPGLGLRLIYFSYDVKMKEKGDIPEGYSVSREKKERFSLILESASTNQTSMYLCASSLLSGGGTDTQYFGPGTRLTVL.

The chain is built from TRBV6-5 and TRBJ1-2; 7 bases align to TRBD1. V lost 7 bases, J lost 6 bases, and 5 bases stayed unmatched. The germline gives CDR1 MNHEY, CDR2 SVGAGI. There are 12 residues in the CDR3. Here the CDR3 reads CASIRQGDGYTF. CDR3 coding DNA: TGTGCCAGCATCCGACAGGGCGATGGCTACACCTTC.

This chain uses TRBV18 with TRBJ2-2, with D uncertain. The CDR3 extends over 15 amino acids. Germline V CDR1 and CDR2: KGHSH, LQKENI. V gave up 3 bases and J gave up 0 bases, with 8 bases separating them. CDR3 sequence reads: CASSPSHPNTGELFF. CDR3 DNA sequence: TGTGCCAGCTCACCTTCACATCCGAACACCGGGGAGCTGTTTTTT.

The chain joins TRBV4-1 to TRBJ1-2; D may be TRBD1 (5 bases). Trimming stripped 0 bases from V and 8 bases from J, with 19 bases between. The germline V gene encodes CDR1 MGHRA and CDR2 YSYEKL. The length of the CDR3 is 16 residues. CDR3 protein: CASSQDSGTPRGGYTF. The DNA for the CDR3 is TGCGCCAGCAGCCAAGATTCAGGGACTCCTAGGGGAGGCTACACCTTC.

The chain joins TRBV6-5 to TRBJ1-5, with a weak D call TRBD1 (5 bases). This CDR3 contains 14 residues. V shed 4 bases and J shed 4 bases, with 11 bases lying between them. Germline loops: CDR1 MNHEY, CDR2 SVGAGI. CDR3 bases: TGTGCCAGCAGTTCCCGGACACGTAATCAGCCCCAGCATTTT. Its protein is CASSSRTRNQPQHF.

The chain has TRBV2 and TRBJ1-5; D is undetermined. Germline V gives CDR1 SNHLY, CDR2 FYNNEI. The CDR3 contains 13 residues. Between the trimmed V and J ends, which lost 7 bases and 4 bases, there was a span of 11 bases. The CDR3 DNA sequence: TGTGCCAGCATGATACAAGAAAATCAGCCCCAGCATTTT. Translated: CASMIQENQPQHF. Based on the CDR3 plus reference TRBV2 and TRBJ1-5, the full variable domain is EPEVTQTPSHQVTQMGQEVILRCVPISNHLYFYWYRQILGQKVEFLVSFYNNEISEKSEIFDDQFSVERPDGSNFTLKIRSTKLEDSAMYFCASMIQENQPQHFGDGTRLSIL.

The chain recombines TRBV9 with TRBJ2-3; tentative D call: TRBD2 (6 bases). Looked up from germline, CDR1 is SGDLS and CDR2 is YYNGEE. The CDR3 loop spans 14 amino acids. Trimming cost V 6 bases and J 3 bases, with 14 bases left between them. CDR3 DNA: TGTGCCAGCAACAAGGAGGGAATGACAGATACGCAGTATTTT. Translation: CASNKEGMTDTQYF.

The chain's CDR3 is CASSTPGQTNQPQHF. The DNA of the CDR3 is TGTGCCAGCAGCACCCCAGGACAAACCAATCAGCCCCAGCATTTT. The rearrangement uses TRBV7-2 and TRBJ1-5; a weak D match, TRBD1 (5 bases). Trimming took off 5 bases at V and 3 bases at J, with 14 bases between the two ends. CDR1 SGHTA and CDR2 FQGNSA come from the germline V gene. The CDR3 is 15 amino acids.

V and J are TRBV27 and TRBJ2-7, with 11 nucleotides matching TRBD1. The CDR3 spans 17 residues. Germline CDR1 is MNHEY and CDR2 is SMNVEV (reference sequence). The V segment lost 6 bases and the J segment 0 bases; nucleotides outside the gene matches: 10. This CDR3 reads CASSPRTGGYSSYEQYF. The CDR3 DNA sequence: TGTGCCAGCAGCCCCAGGACAGGGGGCTACTCCTCCTACGAGCAGTACTTC.

The gene calls are TRBV6-6 and TRBJ1-1; D gene ambiguous. The V end lost 2 bases, the J end lost 2 bases, and 12 bases lay between the germline ends. The CDR3 runs to 15 residues. Germline V gene lookup returns CDR1 MNHNY and CDR2 SVGAGI (reference sequence). The CDR3 here is CASSYEGTGNTEAFF. The CDR3 region has the DNA TGTGCCAGCAGTTACGAGGGCACCGGTAACACTGAAGCTTTCTTT.

V is TRBV9 and J is TRBJ2-5; 14 bases are a match to TRBD2. The junction had 12 bases not matched to a gene; V was cut back by 3 bases and J by 5 bases. There are 18 residues in the CDR3. Germline lookup yields CDR1 SGDLS and CDR2 YYNGEE. CDR3 in DNA: TGTGCCAGCAGCGAGGGGTTGACTAGCGGGGGGGCGGGGGAGACCCAGTACTTC. Translation: CASSEGLTSGGAGETQYF.